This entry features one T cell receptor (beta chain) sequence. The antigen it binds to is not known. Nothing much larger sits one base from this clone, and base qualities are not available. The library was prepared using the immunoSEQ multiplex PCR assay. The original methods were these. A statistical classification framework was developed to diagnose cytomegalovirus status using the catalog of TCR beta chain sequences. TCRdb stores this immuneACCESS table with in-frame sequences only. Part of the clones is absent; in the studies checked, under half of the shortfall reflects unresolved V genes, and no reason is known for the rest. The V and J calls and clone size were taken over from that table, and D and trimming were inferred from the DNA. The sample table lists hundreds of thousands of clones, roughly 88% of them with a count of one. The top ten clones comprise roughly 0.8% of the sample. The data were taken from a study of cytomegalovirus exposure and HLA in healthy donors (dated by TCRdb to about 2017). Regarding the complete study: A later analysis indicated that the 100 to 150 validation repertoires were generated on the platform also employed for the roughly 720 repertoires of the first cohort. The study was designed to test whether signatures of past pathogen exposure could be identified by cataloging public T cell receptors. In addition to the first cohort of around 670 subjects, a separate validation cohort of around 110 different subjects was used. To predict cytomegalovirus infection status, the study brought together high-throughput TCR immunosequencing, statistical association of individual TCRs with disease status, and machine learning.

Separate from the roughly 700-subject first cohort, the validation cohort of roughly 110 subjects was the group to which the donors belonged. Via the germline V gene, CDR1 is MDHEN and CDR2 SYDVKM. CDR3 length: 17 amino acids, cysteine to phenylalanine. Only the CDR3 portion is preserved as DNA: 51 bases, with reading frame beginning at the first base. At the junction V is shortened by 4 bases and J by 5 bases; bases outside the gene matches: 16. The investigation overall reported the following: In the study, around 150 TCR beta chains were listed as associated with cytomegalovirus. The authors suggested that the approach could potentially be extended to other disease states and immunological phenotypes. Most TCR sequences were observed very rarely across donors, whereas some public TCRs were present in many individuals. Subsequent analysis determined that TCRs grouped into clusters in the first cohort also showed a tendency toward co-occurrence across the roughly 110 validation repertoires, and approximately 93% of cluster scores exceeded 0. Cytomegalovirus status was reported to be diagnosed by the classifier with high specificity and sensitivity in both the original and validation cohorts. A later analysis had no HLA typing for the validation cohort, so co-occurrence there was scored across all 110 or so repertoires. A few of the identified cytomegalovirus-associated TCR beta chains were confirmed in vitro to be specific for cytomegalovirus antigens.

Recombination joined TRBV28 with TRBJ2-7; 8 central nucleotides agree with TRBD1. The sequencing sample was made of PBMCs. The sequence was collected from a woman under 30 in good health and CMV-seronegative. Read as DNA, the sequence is TGTGCCAGCAGTTCTTTCCCTCCCCCCGGACAGGGCGACGAGCAGTACTTC. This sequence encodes CASSSFPPPGQGDEQYF. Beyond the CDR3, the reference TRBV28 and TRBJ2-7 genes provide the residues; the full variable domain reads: DVKVTQSSRYLVKRTGEKVFLECVQDMDHENMFWYRQDPGLGLRLIYFSYDVKMKEKGDIPEGYSVSREKKERFSLILESASTNQTSMYLCASSSFPPPGQGDEQYFGPGTRLTVT.